What follows is one TCR beta chain and its context. UMIs containing a 6-nucleotide sample barcode were added via template switching. TCRdb reworked the 5' RACE reads into one entry per CDR3 protein, no DNA. This sample carries fewer than 150,000 distinct CDR3 sequences, with around 2.5% going to the ten biggest clones. The record originates from a study of monozygotic twins with inflammatory bowel disease. The CDR3 is 12 residues long. Germline V gene lookup returns CDR1 MNHEY and CDR2 SVGAGI. The sequenced sample consisted of blood. The sequence was obtained from a human donor with ulcerative colitis or Crohn's disease, or a healthy co-twin of an affected twin (not recorded which). V usage is TRBV6-5 and J usage is TRBJ2-7. The CDR3 spells CASTGRTYEQYF.